The sequence of this TCR beta chain was determined in a study of blood T cell repertoires in COVID-19. Study at large: Specimens from acute and convalescent COVID-19 originated in the United States, Italy and Spain.

The table came from immunoSEQ multiplex PCR; TCRdb's copy has only in-frame clones and leaves some out. The sample consists of roughly 180,000 clones, 83% of them appearing once. Self-reported history from a screening survey and questionnaire set each donor's cohort. The germline gives CDR1 MDHEN, CDR2 SYDVKM. The ends were cut back, 3 bases at V and 4 bases at J, with 9 bases in the middle. This CDR3 comprises 13 residues. This TCR derives from a woman between 45 and 60 years old who had recovered from COVID-19. The V and J genes are TRBV28 and TRBJ1-2; D is ambiguous. The source material was PBMCs or T cells enriched from blood (not recorded which). CDR3 region: CASSFPTVYGYTF. As DNA, the CDR3 is TGTGCCAGCAGTTTTCCAACAGTCTATGGCTACACCTTC.